The subject of this entry is one T cell receptor (beta chain). Its target is unknown. Germline-derived CDR1 and CDR2 are MNHEY and SMNVEV (reference sequence). V dropped 4 bases and J dropped 7 bases, with 22 bases sitting between them. This CDR3 contains 16 residues. These data come from a study of T cell repertoires in cytomegalovirus infection. Study overall: Indications of both CMV infection and matching HLA type were provided by public TCR beta signatures. Overall study findings and caveats: Carriers of CMV and the relevant HLA type were discriminated by public TCR beta frequency. The study found HLA-C-restricted CMV-specific TCR beta clonotypes dominating the ex vivo response.

From the reads, TCRdb called clonotypes with MiXCR, one entry per CDR3 protein. This repertoire shows some 680,000 distinct CDR3 sequences, 35% found once; its top ten account for 2.8%. Sequenced sample: PBMCs. This receptor was identified in a human donor in good health (CMV status not recorded). Some clones in this sample may be carry-over from other donors' samples. V and J are TRBV27 and TRBJ1-1; D possibly corresponds to TRBD1 (5 bases). CDR3 DNA: TGTGCCAGCAGTTCTCCCCTGGGGGTGGGAGGGAATGAAGCTTTCTTT. It codes for CASSSPLGVGGNEAFF.